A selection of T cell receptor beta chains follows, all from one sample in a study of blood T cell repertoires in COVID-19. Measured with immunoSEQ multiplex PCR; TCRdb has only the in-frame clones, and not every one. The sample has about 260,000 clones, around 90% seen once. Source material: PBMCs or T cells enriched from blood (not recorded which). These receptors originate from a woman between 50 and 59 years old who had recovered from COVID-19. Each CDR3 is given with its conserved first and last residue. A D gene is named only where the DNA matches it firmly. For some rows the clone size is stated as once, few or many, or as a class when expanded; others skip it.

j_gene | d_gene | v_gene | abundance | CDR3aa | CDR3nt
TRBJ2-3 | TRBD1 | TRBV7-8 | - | CASSLPGQGSTDTQYF | TGTGCCAGCAGCTTGCCGGGACAGGGGTCCACAGATACGCAGTATTTT
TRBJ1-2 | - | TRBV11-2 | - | CASSPSRRGDFYGYTF | TGTGCCAGCAGCCCAAGTCGCAGGGGCGACTTCTATGGCTACACCTTC
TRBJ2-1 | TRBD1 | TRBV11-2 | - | CASSRDSRYNEQFF | TGTGCCAGCAGCCGGGACAGCCGTTACAATGAGCAGTTCTTC
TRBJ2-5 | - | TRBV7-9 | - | CASSPPGGETQYF | TGTGCCAGCAGCCCCCCTGGCGGGGAGACCCAGTACTTC
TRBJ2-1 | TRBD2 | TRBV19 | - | CASSEGLAGGPPFF | TGTGCCAGTAGTGAGGGACTAGCGGGAGGGCCCCCGTTCTTC
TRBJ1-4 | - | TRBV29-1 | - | CSGTMGGAEKLFF | TGCAGCGGCACGATGGGGGGGGCTGAAAAACTGTTTTTT
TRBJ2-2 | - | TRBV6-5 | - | CASSRRGHGELFF | TGTGCCAGCAGTCGAAGAGGACACGGGGAGCTGTTTTTT
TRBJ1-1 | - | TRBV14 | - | CASSRRGFTEAFF | TGTGCCAGCAGCCGAAGGGGTTTCACTGAAGCTTTCTTT
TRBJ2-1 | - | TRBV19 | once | CASSLRLDISYNEQFF | TGTGCCAGTAGTCTACGACTAGACATCTCCTACAATGAGCAGTTCTTC
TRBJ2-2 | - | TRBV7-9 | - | CASSRGGDNTGELFF | TGTGCCAGCAGCCGCGGAGGGGACAACACCGGGGAGCTGTTTTTT
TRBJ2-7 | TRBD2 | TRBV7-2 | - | CASSLTGGTYEQYF | TGTGCCAGCAGCTTGACGGGAGGAACCTACGAGCAGTACTTC
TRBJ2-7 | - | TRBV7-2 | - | CASSLDGARLSSYEQYF | TGTGCCAGCAGCTTAGATGGGGCGAGATTGAGCTCCTACGAGCAGTACTTC
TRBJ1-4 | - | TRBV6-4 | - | CASSDTAGEKLFF | TGTGCCAGCAGTGACACCGCGGGTGAAAAACTGTTTTTT
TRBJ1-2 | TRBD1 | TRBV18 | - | CASSPDRGSGYTF | TGTGCCAGCTCACCGGACAGGGGATCCGGCTACACCTTC
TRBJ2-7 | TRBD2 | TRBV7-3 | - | CASSRDSGSLNEQYF | TGTGCCAGCAGCCGGGATAGCGGGAGTTTGAACGAGCAGTACTTC
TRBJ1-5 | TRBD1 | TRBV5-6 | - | CASSLRGRVNQPQHF | TGTGCCAGCAGCTTGAGGGGGCGCGTCAATCAGCCCCAGCATTTT
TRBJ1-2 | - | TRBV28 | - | CASRRTTREFLDGYTF | TGTGCCAGCAGGCGGACAACCCGGGAGTTTCTCGATGGCTACACCTTC
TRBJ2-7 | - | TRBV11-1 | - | CASSFPNSGVQEQYF | TGTGCCAGCAGCTTCCCAAATTCCGGAGTCCAGGAGCAGTACTTC
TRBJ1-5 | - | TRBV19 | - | CASTRMADSNQPQHF | TGTGCCAGTACCCGAATGGCAGATAGCAATCAGCCCCAGCATTTT
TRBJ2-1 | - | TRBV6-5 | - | CASSRVGSEQFF | TGTGCCAGCAGCCGTGTTGGGAGTGAGCAGTTCTTC
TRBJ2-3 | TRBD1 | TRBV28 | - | CASSFDRAVADTQYF | TGTGCCAGCAGTTTCGACAGGGCGGTGGCAGATACGCAGTATTTT
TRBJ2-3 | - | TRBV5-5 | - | CASSLAGTSTDTQYF | TGTGCCAGCAGCTTGGCAGGTACTAGCACAGATACGCAGTATTTT
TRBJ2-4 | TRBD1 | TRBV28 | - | CASSLRTGRAKNIQYF | TGTGCCAGCAGTCTCAGGACAGGACGAGCCAAAAACATTCAGTACTTC
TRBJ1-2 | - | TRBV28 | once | CASRIQQGFYGYTF | TGTGCCAGCAGGATACAACAGGGCTTCTATGGCTACACCTTC
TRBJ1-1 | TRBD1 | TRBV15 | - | CATSGRDRGSTEAFF | TGTGCCACCAGCGGCCGGGACAGGGGTTCCACTGAAGCTTTCTTT
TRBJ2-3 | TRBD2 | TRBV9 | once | CASSARNLAGRHTDTQYF | TGTGCCAGCAGCGCCCGAAACCTAGCGGGGAGACACACAGATACGCAGTATTTT
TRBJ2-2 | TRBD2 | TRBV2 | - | CASRTSSNTGELFF | TGTGCCAGCAGGACTAGCTCGAACACCGGGGAGCTGTTTTTT
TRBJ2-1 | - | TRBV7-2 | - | CASSLNWGGRFSYNEQFF | TGTGCCAGCAGCTTGAATTGGGGGGGCCGATTCTCCTACAATGAGCAGTTCTTC
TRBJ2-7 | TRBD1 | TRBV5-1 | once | CASSWGQGANYYEQYF | TGCGCCAGCAGCTGGGGACAGGGGGCCAACTACTACGAGCAGTACTTC
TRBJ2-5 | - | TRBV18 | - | CASSPGRQETQYF | TGTGCCAGCTCACCGGGGCGGCAAGAGACCCAGTACTTC